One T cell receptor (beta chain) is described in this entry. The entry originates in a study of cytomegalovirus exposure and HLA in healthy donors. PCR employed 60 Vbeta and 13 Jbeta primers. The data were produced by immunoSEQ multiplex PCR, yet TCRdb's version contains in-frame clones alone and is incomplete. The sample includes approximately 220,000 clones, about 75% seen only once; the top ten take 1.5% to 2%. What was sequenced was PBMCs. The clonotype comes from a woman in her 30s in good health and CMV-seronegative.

This chain's CDR3 is CASSPTGFTDTQYF. Here the CDR3 DNA reads TGTGCCAGCAGCCCCACGGGGTTCACAGATACGCAGTATTTT. The chain employs TRBV11-3 and TRBJ2-3; TRBD2 is a possible D gene (5 bases). Germline V gene data show CDR1 as SGHNT and CDR2 as YENEEA. Trimming pared 5 bases from V and 2 bases from J, leaving 11 bases between. The CDR3 has 14 residues.